One T cell receptor (beta chain) is described in this entry. Its antigen remains unidentified. No qualities accompany the bases; no much larger clone lies one base away. Library preparation was by the immunoSEQ multiplex PCR assay. In TCRdb, the immuneACCESS table is reduced to in-frame sequences with V and J assigned. These tables do not hold every clone; where another copy was compared, an unresolved V gene accounts for under half, and the others remain unexplained. The sample contains 40,000 to 45,000 clones, roughly 92% of them found a single time. The ten largest clones represent 1.3% of the sample. The sample belongs to a study of T cell changes during pregnancy in multiple sclerosis (dated by TCRdb to the late 2010s). Study-wide context: The study examined how the T cell repertoire changed over the course of pregnancy in women with multiple sclerosis.

From the cysteine up to the phenylalanine, the CDR3 has a length of 15 residues. Just the 45-base CDR3 DNA is kept, in frame starting at base 1. The V end gives up 7 bases and the J end 2 bases, leaving 7 bases in the junction not matched to a gene. As encoded in the germline V gene, CDR1 is MNHNS while CDR2 is SASEGT. This TCR was sampled from a female donor with multiple sclerosis, enrolled in a pregnancy study. Rearrangement joined TRBV6-1 to TRBJ2-7; 11 central bases correspond to TRBD1. The sequencing input was peripheral blood. The CDR3 in this case is CASKQGQGAAYEQYF. The DNA sequence is given as TGTGCCAGCAAACAAGGACAGGGGGCAGCCTACGAGCAGTACTTC.